The clone carrying this T cell receptor beta chain was picked up a small number of times. Its antigen is undetermined. This entry is derived from a study of T cell responses to AZD1222 COVID-19 vaccine. Whole-study results and caveats: Most donors were white British, females outnumbered males, and clonal diversity was possibly underestimated. A reported finding is that nearly half of spike-specific TCRs target unmutated variant regions. Baseline antibody screening turned up just a handful of seropositive AZD1222 recipients.

Libraries were prepared by immunoSEQ multiplex PCR; TCRdb keeps only in-frame clonotypes and omits some of them. The sample includes around 84,000 clones, approximately 91% seen only once; the top ten take under 6.5%. The TCR was taken from an adult in good health. Sample: peripheral blood, taken on day 0 of AZD1222 vaccination.

This CDR3 is CASGRQGNTEAFF. CDR3 bases: TGTGCCAGCGGAAGACAGGGTAACACTGAAGCTTTCTTT. The J gene is TRBJ1-1, the V gene TRBV7-2; TRBD1 matches at 7 bases. CDR1 and CDR2 (germline): SGHTA, FQGNSA. V lost 8 bases to trimming and J lost 2 bases; unmatched junction nucleotides: 5. The CDR3 has 13 residues. The variable domain in full, completed from reference TRBV7-2 and TRBJ1-1, reads GAGVSQSPSNKVTEKGKDVELRCDPISGHTALYWYRQSLGQGLEFLIYFQGNSAPDKSGLPSDRFSAERTGGSVSTLTIQRTQQEDSAVYLCASGRQGNTEAFFGQGTRLTVV.